These 23 T cell receptor beta chains originate from one sample sequenced in a study of T cell responses to AZD1222 COVID-19 vaccine. Repertoires were generated with immunoSEQ multiplex PCR, while TCRdb's copy carries only in-frame clones and drops some. This sample has around 91,000 clones; 70% to 90% occur once, and the top ten carry around 21%. The starting material was peripheral blood, obtained on day 0 of AZD1222 vaccination. These receptors originate from an adult in good health.

This chain links TRBV4-1 with TRBJ1-4; the D gene is possibly TRBD1 (6 bases). This CDR3 comprises 15 residues. Germline V CDR1 and CDR2: MGHRA, YSYEKL. The V and J ends lost 4 bases and 6 bases respectively, with 15 bases between them. The CDR3 loop reads CASSPPGTPDEKLFF. The CDR3 DNA reads as TGCGCCAGCAGCCCTCCCGGGACACCAGATGAAAAACTGTTTTTT.

The CDR3 reads CACREGGYGYTF. The CDR3 DNA reads as TGTGCCTGCCGGGAGGGGGGCTATGGCTACACCTTC. This chain joins TRBV28 and TRBJ1-2; tentatively, D is TRBD1 (6 bases). CDR3 length: 12 residues. Trimming took off 11 bases at V and 4 bases at J, with 14 bases between the two ends. Per the germline V gene, CDR1 is MDHEN and CDR2 is SYDVKM.

The chain recombines TRBV19 with TRBJ1-1; D is perhaps TRBD1 (5 bases). CDR3 size: 16 residues. V lost 6 bases, J lost 6 bases, and 23 bases lay in between. The germline CDR1 and CDR2 sequences are LNHDA and SQIVND (reference sequence). The CDR3 region has the DNA TGTGCCAGTAGCCGAATTCACGGCCAGGGATCTTCTGAAGCTTTCTTT. Translation: CASSRIHGQGSSEAFF.

The chain joins TRBV7-9 to TRBJ1-2, with D maybe TRBD1 (5 bases). This CDR3 comprises 15 residues. Germline V gives CDR1 SEHNR, CDR2 FQNEAQ (reference sequence). Trimming stripped 0 bases from V and 4 bases from J, with 12 bases between. CDR3 DNA: TGTGCCAGCAGCTTAGCGGGGCAGGGATCCTATGGCTACACCTTC. Its protein is CASSLAGQGSYGYTF.

As for this clone: One end of the junction is discordant with germline, which a read error may explain. The chain joins TRBV28 to TRBJ2-3, with TRBD2 as a possible D gene (7 bases). This CDR3 region has 13 residues. CDR1 and CDR2 from the germline V gene are MDHEN and SYDVKM. The CDR3 region has the DNA TGTGCCAGCAGTTCTCGGGGGGCAGACACGCAGTATTTT. It is translated as CASSSRGADTQYF. The full variable domain, with the rest looked up from reference TRBV28 and TRBJ2-3, is DVKVTQSSRYLVKRTGEKVFLECVQDMDHENMFWYRQDPGLGLRLIYFSYDVKMKEKGDIPEGYSVSREKKERFSLILESASTNQTSMYLCASSSRGADTQYFGPGTRLTVL.

This clone was detected once. This chain uses TRBV6-1 with TRBJ1-1; no clear D. V lost 7 bases to trimming and J lost 0 bases, with 12 bases between them. CDR1 is MNHNS and CDR2 is SASEGT in the germline V gene. The CDR3 is 14 amino acids. This CDR3 reads CASTLIGMNTEAFF. DNA of the CDR3: TGTGCCAGCACCCTTATCGGGATGAACACTGAAGCTTTCTTT.

The chain uses TRBV11-2 and TRBJ1-1, with 8 bases identical to TRBD1. The ends lost 6 bases at V and 0 bases at J; junction bases unmatched: 12. Per the germline V gene, CDR1 is SGHAT and CDR2 is FQNNGV. The CDR3 length is 17 residues. The CDR3 coding sequence is TGTGCCAGCAGTTTTATTTCAGGGGGCTGGTTGAACACTGAAGCTTTCTTT. Translating it yields CASSFISGGWLNTEAFF.

The V call is TRBV11-2, the J call TRBJ2-7; TRBD1 is a possible D gene (6 bases). The CDR3 has 16 amino acids. Germline values: CDR1 SGHAT, CDR2 FQNNGV. Trimming shortened V by 5 bases and J by 4 bases, and 21 bases separated the two germline ends. The CDR3 nucleotides are TGTGCCAGCAGCACCGAGGGGTCAGTGCAGGGGTACGAGCAGTACTTC. Translation gives CASSTEGSVQGYEQYF. The full variable domain, in which reference TRBV11-2 and TRBJ2-7 provide the parts outside the CDR3, is EAGVAQSPRYKIIEKRQSVAFWCNPISGHATLYWYQQILGQGPKLLIQFQNNGVVDDSQLPKDRFSAERLKGVDSTLKIQPAKLEDSAVYLCASSTEGSVQGYEQYFGPGTRLTVT.

This chain connects TRBV25-1 to TRBJ1-5; the D gene is possibly TRBD1 (5 bases). In germline, CDR1 is MGHDK, CDR2 SYGVNS. The V and J ends lost 5 bases and 4 bases respectively, with 9 bases between them. The CDR3 is made up of 13 amino acids. The DNA for the CDR3 is TGTGCCAGCAGTCCGGAGGGGAATCAGCCCCAGCATTTT. Amino acids: CASSPEGNQPQHF.

CDR3 sequence reads: CASSPGATEAFF. The CDR3, as DNA: TGTGCCAGCAGCCCGGGAGCCACTGAAGCTTTCTTT. This rearrangement joins TRBV3-1 (or the pseudogene TRBV3-2) to TRBJ1-1; D is unclear. V dropped 4 bases and J dropped 4 bases, with 7 bases sitting between them. Germline CDR1 is LGHDT and CDR2 is YNNKEL (reference sequence). The CDR3 totals 12 residues.

V is TRBV5-1 and J is TRBJ2-7; the match to TRBD1 covers 9 bases. V gave up 2 bases and J gave up 3 bases; unmatched junction bases: 6. This CDR3 region has 15 residues. Germline CDR1 is SGHRS and CDR2 is YFSETQ. The CDR3 spells CASSFQGTGNYEQYF. CDR3 nucleotide sequence: TGCGCCAGCAGCTTCCAAGGGACAGGGAACTACGAGCAGTACTTC.

In its sample, this clone was seen once. This chain joins TRBV7-2 and TRBJ1-5; TRBD1 might be the D (6 bases). Trimming took off 6 bases at V and 1 base at J, with 10 bases between the two ends. The CDR3 runs to 14 residues. Germline lookup yields CDR1 SGHTA and CDR2 FQGNSA. CDR3: CASRGAGSNQPQHF. The CDR3 coding sequence is TGTGCCAGCAGGGGGGCAGGGAGCAATCAGCCCCAGCATTTT.

The chain recombines TRBV15 with TRBJ2-7; possible D gene TRBD2, 6 bases. The germline V and J ends were trimmed by 0 bases and 4 bases, with 10 bases remaining between them. CDR1 LNHNV and CDR2 YYDKDF come from the germline V gene (reference sequence). This CDR3 spans 14 amino acids. The CDR3 region is CATSRDQAGYEQYF. Written as DNA, the CDR3 is TGTGCCACCAGCAGAGATCAAGCGGGTTACGAGCAGTACTTC.

For the CDR3, the DNA is TGTGCCAGCAGTTTATCGATGGGGTTGGGTCAGCCCCAGCATTTT. As protein: CASSLSMGLGQPQHF. The V call is TRBV27, the J call TRBJ1-5; D is ambiguous. CDR1 and CDR2 from the germline V gene are MNHEY and SMNVEV (reference sequence). The V and J ends lost 0 bases and 6 bases respectively, with 12 bases between them. CDR3 length equals 15 residues.

The chain carries TRBV6-2 or TRBV6-3 and TRBJ2-7, with TRBD1 matching 10 bases. The V gene's germline CDR1 is MNHEY and CDR2 SVGEGT. V lost 0 bases to trimming and J lost 3 bases; unmatched junction nucleotides: 5. The CDR3 totals 16 residues. The CDR3 DNA is TGTGCCAGCAGTTACTCGATACGGACAGGGGGCTACGAGCAGTACTTC. Protein: CASSYSIRTGGYEQYF.

This chain links TRBV5-5 with TRBJ2-5; D unclear. The V gene's germline CDR1 is SGHKS and CDR2 YYEKEE (reference sequence). There are 14 residues in the CDR3. Trimming pared 0 bases from V and 3 bases from J, leaving 9 bases between. The CDR3 DNA reads as TGTGCCAGCAGCTTGGCACCGAATGAAGAGACCCAGTACTTC. This sequence encodes CASSLAPNEETQYF.

The genes are TRBV12-3 or TRBV12-4 and TRBJ1-2; D unresolved. V was shortened by 6 bases and J by 4 bases, with 12 bases between the two germline ends. CDR3 length: 13 amino acids. The CDR3 here is CASSPPGIYGYTF. CDR3 DNA sequence: TGTGCCAGCAGCCCCCCTGGGATCTATGGCTACACCTTC.

This chain joins TRBV18 and TRBJ2-1, with D perhaps TRBD2 (7 bases). The CDR3 extends over 16 amino acids. The V and J ends lost 4 bases and 10 bases respectively, with 23 bases between them. The germline CDR1 and CDR2 sequences are KGHSH and LQKENI. The CDR3 DNA reads TGTGCCAGCTCACAGAGGGGGAGGGGCCCATTCCCGGAGCAGTTCTTC. Translated: CASSQRGRGPFPEQFF.

The rearrangement uses TRBV29-1 and TRBJ1-1, with D possibly matching TRBD1 (6 bases). The CDR3 has 13 amino acids. Looked up from germline, CDR1 is SQVTM and CDR2 is ANQGSEA. The V gene lost 6 bases and the J gene lost 4 bases, with 15 bases spanning the gap. CDR3 region: CSVVGQLGTEAFF. The CDR3 DNA reads as TGCAGCGTCGTAGGACAGTTGGGCACTGAAGCTTTCTTT.

The V and J genes are TRBV18 and TRBJ1-1, with D unresolved. V lost 2 bases and J lost 5, with 15 bases in between. The CDR3 extends over 15 amino acids. CDR1 and CDR2 (germline): KGHSH, LQKENI. As DNA, the CDR3 is TGTGCCAGCTCACCAGCGGCCCACGAAGGGACTGAAGCTTTCTTT. As protein: CASSPAAHEGTEAFF.

This rearrangement joins TRBV10-3 to TRBJ1-5; D call uncertain. CDR3 length: 13 residues. The V and J ends lost 5 bases and 6 bases respectively, with 11 bases between them. CDR1 is ENHRY, CDR2 SYGVKD, per germline. The CDR3 DNA reads TGTGCCATCAGTCCCAAGGGAGGTCAGCCCCAGCATTTT. Protein sequence: CAISPKGGQPQHF.

V and J are TRBV4-3 and TRBJ2-5; the match to TRBD2 covers 10 bases. V lost 0 bases, J lost 2 bases, and 6 bases stayed unmatched. This CDR3 has 17 residues. Germline assignment: CDR1 LGHNA and CDR2 YSLEER. The CDR3 sequence is CASSQDLAGGVQETQYF. CDR3 bases: TGCGCCAGCAGCCAAGACTTAGCGGGAGGCGTTCAAGAGACCCAGTACTTC.

This rearrangement joins TRBV21-1 to TRBJ2-3; the table's D call of TRBD1 was not tested on the DNA. TRBV21-1 is a pseudogene locus. CDR3 length: 17 residues. Here the CDR3 DNA reads TGTGCCAGCAGCAAACCCCGTTGGGCAGAGAACACAGATACGCAGTATTTT. This sequence encodes CASSKPRWAENTDTQYF.